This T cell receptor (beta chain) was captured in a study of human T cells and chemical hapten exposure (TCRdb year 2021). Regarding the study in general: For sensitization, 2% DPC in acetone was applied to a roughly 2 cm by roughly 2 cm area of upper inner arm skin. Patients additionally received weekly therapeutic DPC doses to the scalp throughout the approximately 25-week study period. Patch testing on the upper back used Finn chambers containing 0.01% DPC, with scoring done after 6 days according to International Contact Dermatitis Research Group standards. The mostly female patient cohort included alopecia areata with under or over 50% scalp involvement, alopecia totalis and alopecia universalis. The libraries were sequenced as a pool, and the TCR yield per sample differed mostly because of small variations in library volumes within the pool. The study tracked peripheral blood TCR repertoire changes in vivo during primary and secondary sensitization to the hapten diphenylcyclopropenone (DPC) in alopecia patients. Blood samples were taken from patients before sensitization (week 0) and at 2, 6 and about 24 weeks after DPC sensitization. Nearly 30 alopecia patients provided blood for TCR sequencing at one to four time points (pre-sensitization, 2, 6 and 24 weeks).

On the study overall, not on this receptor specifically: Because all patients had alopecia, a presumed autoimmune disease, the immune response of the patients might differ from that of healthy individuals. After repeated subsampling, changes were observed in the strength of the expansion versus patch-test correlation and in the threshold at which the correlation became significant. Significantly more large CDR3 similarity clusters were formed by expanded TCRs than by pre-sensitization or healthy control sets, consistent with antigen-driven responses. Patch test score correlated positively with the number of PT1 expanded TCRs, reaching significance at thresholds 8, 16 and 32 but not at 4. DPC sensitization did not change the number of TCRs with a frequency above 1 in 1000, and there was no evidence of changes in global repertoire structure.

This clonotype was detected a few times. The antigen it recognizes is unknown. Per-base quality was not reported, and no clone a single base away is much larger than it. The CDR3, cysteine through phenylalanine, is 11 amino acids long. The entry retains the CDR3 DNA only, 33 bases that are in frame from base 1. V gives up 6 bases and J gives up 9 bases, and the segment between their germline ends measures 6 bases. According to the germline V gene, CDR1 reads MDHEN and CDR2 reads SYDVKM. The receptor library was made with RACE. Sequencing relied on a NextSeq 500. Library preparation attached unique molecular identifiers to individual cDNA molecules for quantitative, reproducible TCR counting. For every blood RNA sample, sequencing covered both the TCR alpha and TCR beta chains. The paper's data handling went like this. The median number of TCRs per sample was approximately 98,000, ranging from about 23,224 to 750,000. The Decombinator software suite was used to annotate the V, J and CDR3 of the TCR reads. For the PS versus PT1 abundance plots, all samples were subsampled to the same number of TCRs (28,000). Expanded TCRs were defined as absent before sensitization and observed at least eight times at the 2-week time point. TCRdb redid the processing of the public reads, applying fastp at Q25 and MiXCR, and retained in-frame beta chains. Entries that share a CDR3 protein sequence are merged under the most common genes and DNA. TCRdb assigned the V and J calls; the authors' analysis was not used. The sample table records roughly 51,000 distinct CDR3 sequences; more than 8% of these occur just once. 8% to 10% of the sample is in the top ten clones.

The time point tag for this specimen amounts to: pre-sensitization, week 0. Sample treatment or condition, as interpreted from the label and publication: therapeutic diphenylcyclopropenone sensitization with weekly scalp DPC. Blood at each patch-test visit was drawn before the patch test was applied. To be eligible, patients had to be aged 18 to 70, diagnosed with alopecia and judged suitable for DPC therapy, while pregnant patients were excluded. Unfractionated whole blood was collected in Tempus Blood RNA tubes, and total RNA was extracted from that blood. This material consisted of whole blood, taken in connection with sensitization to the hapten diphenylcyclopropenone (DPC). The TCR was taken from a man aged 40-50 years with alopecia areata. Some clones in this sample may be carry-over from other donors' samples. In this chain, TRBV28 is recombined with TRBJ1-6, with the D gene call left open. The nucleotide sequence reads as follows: TGTGCCAGCAGCTACCGTTCACCCCTCCACTTT. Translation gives CASSYRSPLHF. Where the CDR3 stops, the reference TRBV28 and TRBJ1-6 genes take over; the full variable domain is DVKVTQSSRYLVKRTGEKVFLECVQDMDHENMFWYRQDPGLGLRLIYFSYDVKMKEKGDIPEGYSVSREKKERFSLILESASTNQTSMYLCASSYRSPLHFGNGTRLTVT.